The 26 T cell receptor beta chains in this list originate from one sample, sequenced in a study of response to subunit inactivated influenza vaccine. TCRdb itself ran the RT-PCR reads through MiXCR, one entry per CDR3 protein. The repertoire holds around 790,000 distinct CDR3 sequences, with 21% as singletons. The sample consisted of PBMCs from blood, taken 5 days after vaccination. All receptors come from a man over 45 who received an inactivated influenza vaccine.

This clonotype was detected a few times. The rearrangement links TRBV5-8 to TRBJ2-4; tentatively, D is TRBD1 (5 bases). From germline, CDR1 is SGHTS and CDR2 YDEGEE. V lost 3 bases, J lost 10 bases, and 23 bases lay in between. The CDR3 is 16 residues long. CDR3 bases: TGTGCCAGCAGCTCAGGCCCCCGGACAATCTTTGGGATTCAGTACTTC. Its protein product is CASSSGPRTIFGIQYF.

The rearrangement uses TRBV28 and TRBJ2-2, with 8 nucleotides matching TRBD2. With 8 bases clipped from V and 4 bases from J, the junction kept 3 bases outside the gene matches. This CDR3 spans 13 amino acids. Per the germline V gene, CDR1 is MDHEN and CDR2 is SYDVKM. CDR3 sequence: CASHSGVTGELFF. As DNA, the CDR3 is TGTGCCAGCCATAGCGGGGTCACCGGGGAGCTGTTTTTT.

This clonotype was counted between two and nine times. The chain uses TRBV5-1 and TRBJ2-3; maybe TRBD2 (5 bases). This CDR3 is built from 14 residues. Trimming took 2 bases from V and 2 from J, leaving 9 bases between them. The germline CDR1 and CDR2 sequences are SGHRS and YFSETQ. CDR3 region: CASSLEGPTDTQYF. CDR3 sequence (DNA): TGCGCCAGCAGCTTAGAGGGCCCCACAGATACGCAGTATTTT.

This clonotype has a handful of counts. The CDR3 protein is CASRMGGNGELFF. DNA for the CDR3: TGTGCCAGCAGAATGGGGGGCAACGGGGAGCTGTTTTTT. This sequence joins TRBV12-3 or TRBV12-4 and TRBJ2-2; D may match TRBD1 or TRBD2 (6 bases each). The CDR3 contains 13 residues. V dropped 6 bases and J dropped 7 bases, with 12 bases sitting between them.

This clonotype was detected a few times. J is TRBJ1-1 and V is TRBV5-8; a weak D match, TRBD1 (6 bases). V was trimmed by 2 bases and J by 5 bases, leaving 13 bases between them. The CDR3 has 14 residues. In germline, CDR1 is SGHTS, CDR2 YDEGEE. Here the CDR3 DNA reads TGTGCCAGCAGCTTCCAGGGGTATATGACTGAAGCTTTCTTT. Amino acid sequence: CASSFQGYMTEAFF.

The CDR3 DNA follows: TGTGCCAGCAGTTTCCTGACTAGCGGGAGGCCCCGGAGCGGCTACGAGCAGTACTTC. It specifies CASSFLTSGRPRSGYEQYF. This chain connects TRBV27 to TRBJ2-7, with TRBD2 identical over 13 bases. The CDR3 has 19 amino acids. Germline V gene lookup returns CDR1 MNHEY and CDR2 SMNVEV (reference sequence). V lost 3 bases to trimming and J lost 3 bases; unmatched junction nucleotides: 14.

This clonotype was detected ten times or more. The V gene is TRBV20-1, the J gene TRBJ2-3; no clear D. CDR1 DFQATT and CDR2 SNEGSKA come from the germline V gene (reference sequence). Trimming removed 5 bases at V and 6 bases at J, with 12 bases between. The length of the CDR3 is 12 residues. This CDR3 reads CSAPPAGDTQYF. CDR3 nucleotide sequence: TGCAGTGCTCCCCCTGCTGGGGATACGCAGTATTTT.

This clonotype was seen a handful of times. The gene calls are TRBV27 and TRBJ1-4; 9 nucleotides agree with TRBD1. The CDR3 runs to 20 residues. The germline V gene has CDR1 MNHEY and CDR2 SMNVEV (reference sequence). Losses at the gene ends were 8 bases for V and 2 bases for J; bases not matched to a gene: 21. The DNA for the CDR3 is TGTGCCAGCGGGACAGATCTTGTCGGGACAGGGTGGGGCACTAATGAAAAACTGTTTTTT. Protein: CASGTDLVGTGWGTNEKLFF.

This rearrangement joins TRBV5-1 to TRBJ1-6; D not certain. V dropped 0 bases and J dropped 9 bases, with 13 bases sitting between them. Germline CDR1 is SGHRS and CDR2 is YFSETQ. The length of the CDR3 is 15 residues. CDR3 sequence (DNA): TGCGCCAGCAGCTTGGAGGGCAAGGGCACTTCACCCCTCCACTTT. Protein product: CASSLEGKGTSPLHF.

The chain uses TRBV28 and TRBJ2-1; 7 positions agree with TRBD2. Germline V gives CDR1 MDHEN, CDR2 SYDVKM. The V gene end was trimmed by 6 bases and the J gene end by 6 bases; junction bases not matched to a gene: 8. This CDR3 contains 14 residues. The CDR3 DNA sequence: TGTGCCAGCAGCTCTGGGGGGGGAGTCAATGAGCAGTTCTTC. Amino acids: CASSSGGGVNEQFF.

This clonotype has only a few counts. This chain links TRBV28 with TRBJ2-7; a weak D match, TRBD1 (6 bases). Germline CDR1 and CDR2: MDHEN and SYDVKM. The length of the CDR3 is 13 residues. V lost 7 bases and J lost 2, with 12 bases in between. Written as DNA, the CDR3 is TGTGCCAGCACAAGGACAGCTACCTACGAGCAGTACTTC. Amino acids: CASTRTATYEQYF.

This clonotype was counted between two and nine times. CDR3 in DNA: TGCGCCAGCAGCTACGGGACAGGGGGCGGTTACGAGCAGTACTTC. Its translation: CASSYGTGGGYEQYF. This sequence joins TRBV4-3 and TRBJ2-7, with TRBD1 matching 12 bases. The CDR3 runs 15 residues. CDR1 LGHNA and CDR2 YSLEER come from the germline V gene. Unmatched junction bases numbered 6, after V lost 5 bases and J lost 4 bases.

In this sample, this clonotype turned up many times. V and J are TRBV12-3 or TRBV12-4 and TRBJ2-5; 7 bases line up with TRBD1. V shed 6 bases and J 5 bases; nucleotides not matched to a gene: 9. The CDR3 runs 14 residues. CDR3 residues: CASRPDRVVETQYF. Here the CDR3 DNA reads TGTGCCAGCAGGCCTGACAGGGTTGTGGAGACCCAGTACTTC.

This chain uses TRBV4-3 with TRBJ1-2, with a tentative D call TRBD1 (6 bases). V lost 0 bases, J lost 2 bases, and 10 bases lay in between. This CDR3 region has 15 residues. Looked up from germline, CDR1 is LGHNA and CDR2 is YSLEER. CDR3 coding DNA: TGCGCCAGCAGCCAAGAAGGCAGGGGAAACTATGGCTACACCTTC. It encodes CASSQEGRGNYGYTF.

This chain uses TRBV20-1 with TRBJ1-1; D gene uncertain. The germline V and J ends were trimmed by 6 bases and 2 bases, with 16 bases remaining between them. Germline V lookup: CDR1 DFQATT, CDR2 SNEGSKA (reference sequence). CDR3 length: 14 amino acids. In DNA form, the CDR3 reads TGCAGTGCCCAAAAGGAGGGCGTTAACACTGAAGCTTTCTTT. Translated: CSAQKEGVNTEAFF.

This clonotype was seen repeatedly, ten times or more. The V gene is TRBV12-3 or TRBV12-4, the J gene TRBJ2-5, with 15 bases identical to TRBD2. This CDR3 comprises 16 residues. Losses at the gene ends were 6 bases for V and 5 bases for J; bases not matched to a gene: 7. The CDR3, as DNA: TGTGCCAGCAGCCGGACTAGCGGGGGGGCCAGGGAGACCCAGTACTTC. Its protein is CASSRTSGGARETQYF.

The chain has TRBV7-8 and TRBJ2-6, with 12 nucleotides matching TRBD1. Germline V CDR1 and CDR2: SGHVS, FQNEAQ. V gave up 4 bases and J gave up 2 bases; unmatched junction bases: 6. This CDR3 contains 18 residues. For the CDR3, the DNA is TGTGCCAGCAGCTCTGCCGGGACAGGGGGCGCTGGGGCCAACGTCCTGACTTTC. Protein product: CASSSAGTGGAGANVLTF.

This clonotype was found a few times. The chain carries TRBV7-8 and TRBJ1-1; 7 nucleotides match TRBD1. Trimming cost V 5 bases and J 2 bases; bases outside gene matches: 14. Germline-derived CDR1 and CDR2 are SGHVS and FQNEAQ. CDR3 length: 17 amino acids. CDR3 DNA sequence: TGTGCCAGCAGCCCTGTTCGGCGAAGGGGGCACAACACTGAAGCTTTCTTT. Translated, it gives CASSPVRRRGHNTEAFF.

The chain has TRBV5-1 and TRBJ1-1, with 9 nucleotides matching TRBD1. The V gene's germline CDR1 is SGHRS and CDR2 YFSETQ. The V segment lost 3 bases and the J segment 1 base; nucleotides outside the gene matches: 1. CDR3 length: 14 amino acids. CDR3 DNA: TGCGCCAGCAGCTCGACAGGGGGGAACACTGAAGCTTTCTTT. It yields the protein CASSSTGGNTEAFF. The full variable domain, with the rest looked up from reference TRBV5-1 and TRBJ1-1, is KAGVTQTPRYLIKTRGQQVTLSCSPISGHRSVSWYQQTPGQGLQFLFEYFSETQRNKGNFPGRFSGRQFSNSRSEMNVSTLELGDSALYLCASSSTGGNTEAFFGQGTRLTVV.

This clonotype was observed a few times. This chain uses TRBV4-3 with TRBJ1-3; no firm D call. CDR3 length: 16 amino acids. Trimming stripped 0 bases from V and 0 bases from J, with 9 bases between. Germline CDR1 is LGHNA and CDR2 is YSLEER. The CDR3 spells CASSQERSSSGNTIYF. Here the CDR3 DNA reads TGCGCCAGCAGCCAAGAGAGGAGCAGCTCTGGAAACACCATATATTTT.

This clonotype occurred a few times. This chain links TRBV9 with TRBJ2-1; TRBD2 matches at 7 bases. This CDR3 is built from 15 residues. V shed 0 bases, J shed 6 bases, and the junction held 6 bases outside the gene matches. Germline loops: CDR1 SGDLS, CDR2 YYNGEE. CDR3 nucleotides: TGTGCCAGCAGCGTAGGTACGGGAGGAGTCAATGAGCAGTTCTTC. The encoded protein is CASSVGTGGVNEQFF.

This clonotype appeared a few times. The CDR3 loop reads CASSYVRDRLSYGYTF. The CDR3 nucleotides read TGTGCCAGCAGTTATGTCCGGGACAGACTATCCTATGGCTACACCTTC. The chain uses TRBV6-5 and TRBJ1-2, with TRBD1 matching over 7 bases. The J segment lost 4 bases and the V segment lost 3 bases, leaving 11 bases of the junction unmatched. Germline V CDR1 and CDR2: MNHEY, SVGAGI. This CDR3 has 16 amino acids.

The J gene is TRBJ1-2, the V gene TRBV15, with D hard to call. Between the trimmed V and J ends, which lost 0 bases and 4 bases, there was a span of 12 bases. The CDR3 consists of 15 residues. The V gene's germline CDR1 is LNHNV and CDR2 YYDKDF (reference sequence). This chain's CDR3 is CATSRDPSPIYGYTF. Here the CDR3 DNA reads TGTGCCACCAGCAGAGATCCGTCACCGATCTATGGCTACACCTTC.

This clonotype was found a few times. The V gene is TRBV20-1, the J gene TRBJ2-7; D is perhaps TRBD2 (5 bases). CDR1 and CDR2 (germline): DFQATT, SNEGSKA (reference sequence). The V end lost 3 bases, the J end lost 2 bases, and 17 bases lay between the germline ends. The CDR3 is 15 residues long. The CDR3 protein is CSARDSASPPYEQYF. The DNA of the CDR3 is TGCAGTGCTAGGGATTCGGCTAGCCCACCCTACGAGCAGTACTTC.

This clonotype has a handful of counts. This sequence joins TRBV5-6 and TRBJ1-1; D not resolved. From germline, CDR1 is SGHDT and CDR2 YYEEEE. V was shortened by 2 bases and J by 2 bases, with 7 bases between the two germline ends. This CDR3 spans 13 amino acids. The CDR3 DNA follows: TGTGCCAGCAGCTTTTACTTAAACACTGAAGCTTTCTTT. This translates into CASSFYLNTEAFF. The complete variable domain, with remaining parts taken from reference TRBV5-6 and TRBJ1-1, reads DAGVTQSPTHLIKTRGQQVTLRCSPKSGHDTVSWYQQALGQGPQFIFQYYEEEERQRGNFPDRFSGHQFPNYSSELNVNALLLGDSALYLCASSFYLNTEAFFGQGTRLTVV.

This clonotype was counted only a few times. The J gene is TRBJ2-3, the V gene TRBV7-2, with 14 positions matching TRBD2. The CDR3 has 15 residues. After removal of 2 bases from V and 8 bases from J, the junction contained 3 bases not matched to a gene. CDR1 SGHTA and CDR2 FQGNSA come from the germline V gene. For the CDR3, the DNA is TGTGCCAGCAGCTTAAGTGGGACTAGCGGGAGTACGCAGTATTTT. It codes for CASSLSGTSGSTQYF.